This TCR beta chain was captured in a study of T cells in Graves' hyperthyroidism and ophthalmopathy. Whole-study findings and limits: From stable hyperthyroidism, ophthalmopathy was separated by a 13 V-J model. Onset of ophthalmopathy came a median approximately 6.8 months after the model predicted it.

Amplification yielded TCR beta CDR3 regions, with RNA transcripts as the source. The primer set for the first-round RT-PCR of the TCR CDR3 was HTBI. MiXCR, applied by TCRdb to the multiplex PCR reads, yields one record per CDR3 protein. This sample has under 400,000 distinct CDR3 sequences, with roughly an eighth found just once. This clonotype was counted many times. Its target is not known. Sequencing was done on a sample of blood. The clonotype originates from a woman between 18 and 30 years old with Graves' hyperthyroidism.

CDR3: CASNRGYSNQPQHF. DNA of the CDR3: TGTGCCAGCAACAGGGGTTATAGCAATCAGCCCCAGCATTTT. V is TRBV28 and J is TRBJ1-5; TRBD1 matches 7 bases. V lost 7 bases to trimming and J lost 0 bases; unmatched junction nucleotides: 3. The CDR3 loop spans 14 amino acids. Germline V gives CDR1 MDHEN, CDR2 SYDVKM.